This TCR beta chain stems from a study of cytomegalovirus exposure and HLA in healthy donors. Study at large: Genotyping showed approximately 81% of roughly 400 donors falling in the Caucasian-associated ancestry cluster.

Germline V gives CDR1 KGHSH, CDR2 LQKENI. The germline V and J ends were trimmed by 3 bases and 2 bases, with 4 bases remaining between them. The CDR3 extends over 12 amino acids. Findings and caveats of the study: Three of the chains that were CMV-associated were confirmed in vitro to be specific for CMV antigens. A later examination showed that TCR association rates differed by HLA locus, with DRB1 most and HLA-C fewest.

Regarding this clone: Its cognate antigen is unknown.

With 60 Vbeta and 13 Jbeta primers, the PCR was carried out. Using immunoSEQ multiplex PCR, the repertoire was profiled, and TCRdb retains in-frame clones only, with some absent. The clone table shows 140,000 or so clones, with the ten largest holding 0.96%. The rearrangement uses TRBV18 and TRBJ2-5; the D is unclear. The sample was PBMCs. The receptor was derived from a male donor in good health and CMV-seronegative. This CDR3 reads CASSPAQETQYF. The CDR3 DNA is TGTGCCAGCTCACCGGCACAAGAGACCCAGTACTTC.